The clone carrying this T cell receptor (beta chain) was counted a few times. The antigen is not known. This sample is part of a study of regulatory T cells in long-lasting Graves disease. Study context: The definition of persistent Graves' disease was over 5 years of antithyroid drugs with positive TSH receptor antibodies.

With iRepertoire HTBI primers and Arm-PCR of CDR3 regions, TCR beta libraries were built. In the original analysis: Identification of gene segments yielded 60 to 80 TRBV and about 14 TRBJ across samples. TCRdb processed the multiplex PCR reads anew with MiXCR; each CDR3 protein has one entry. The V and J calls come from TCRdb's annotation, not from the publication. The data contain a few hundred thousand distinct CDR3 sequences, 23% of them singletons. CDR1 is SQVTM and CDR2 is ANQGSEA in the germline V gene. V lost 4 bases and J 4 bases, leaving 8 bases between the germline ends. This CDR3 has 11 residues. Study results and limitations: The study found persistent patients shared more public clonotypes (approximately 2,700) than new patients (about 880). Repertoires from persistent disease leaned toward TRBV28, TRBJ1-2 and TRBJ2-5.

Time point defined: persistent/refractory GD, antithyroid drugs over 5 years with positive TRAb. PBMC RNA served as the TCR library source. This material consisted of peripheral blood mononuclear cells (PBMCs), taken when the disease was refractory, from a patient treated with antithyroid drugs. The clonotype was recovered from a woman in her thirties or forties with Graves disease. This chain links TRBV29-1 with TRBJ2-7; D could derive from TRBD1 or TRBD2 (5 bases each). The CDR3 DNA reads TGCAGCGTTGCCTGGGGGTACGAGCAGTACTTC. Protein product: CSVAWGYEQYF.